This T cell receptor (beta chain) is drawn from a study of shared clonotypes between healthy human individuals. On the study more broadly: A donor's plate count was three for CD4 naive and three for CD4 memory; CD8 naive had two and CD8 memory one. Overall study results and limits: It was anticipated that sequencing depth would influence how many clonotypes donors shared.

Naive CD8 cells were CD45RO-negative, positively selected for CCR7, excluding terminally differentiated effector memory CD45RA+ cells. The data were produced by immunoSEQ multiplex PCR, yet TCRdb's version contains in-frame clones alone and is incomplete. The sample records around 600,000 clones, roughly 98% being singletons. As concerns this clone: Its antigen is as yet unknown.

The sequencing input was naive CD8+ T cells sorted from blood. The sequence was collected from a man younger than 45 in good health.

The CDR3 region is CASGGQIYEQFF. DNA for the CDR3: TGTGCCAGCGGGGGACAGATCTATGAGCAGTTCTTC. The chain employs TRBV27 and TRBJ2-1; TRBD1 matches 7 bases. The germline CDR1 and CDR2 sequences are MNHEY and SMNVEV (reference sequence). J lost 8 bases, V lost 8 bases, and 6 bases had no gene match. This CDR3 has 12 amino acids.